This T cell receptor (beta chain) was obtained from a study of T-cell memory formation after mild COVID-19. Findings of the study overall: A second wave of clones peaked on day 37, and their SARS-CoV-2 specificity went unconfirmed. Contracting clones from day 15 to 85 had balanced CD4/CD8; later expanders favoured CD4+.

Germline CDR1 SGHTA, CDR2 FQGNSA. The junction had 8 bases not matched to a gene; V was cut back by 3 bases and J by 3 bases. CDR3 size: 16 residues. 5'RACE primed from the constant segment yielded TCR alpha and TCR beta cDNA libraries bearing sample barcodes and UMIs. Each CDR3 protein gets one entry after TCRdb re-called the 5' RACE reads with MiXCR. Among some 260,000 distinct CDR3 sequences listed, over 15% were seen once. Only a few counts were recorded for this clonotype. As yet, its antigen is unknown. The V gene is TRBV7-2, the J gene TRBJ2-7; 10 bases are a match to TRBD1. The specimen was PBMCs or a T cell subset sorted from them (not recorded which). This clonotype was obtained from a man in his late teens or twenties who had mild COVID-19 (a few samples of this study predate the infection). Cell type and time point are not known. In DNA, the CDR3 is TGTGCCAGCAGCTTTCGCCGGGACAGGGGTGACTACGAGCAGTACTTC. It specifies CASSFRRDRGDYEQYF.